Included here is one T cell receptor (beta chain) sequence, with context. Its antigen is unknown. These data belong to a study of blood T cells in healthy people across ages. Study findings and constraints: Because sorting was not performed, PBMCs prevented conclusive naive versus antigen-experienced comparison. Fewer expanded clones and more diversity marked long-lived versus aged donors.

A second about 7 to 11 cycle PCR used barcoded and J-beta primers. All cDNA molecules were each tagged by a template-switch adaptor with 12 random nucleotides. Researchers report that each sample yielded at least 3 million CDR3-containing paired-end reads. Using its own MiXCR run on the 5' RACE reads, TCRdb lists one record per CDR3 protein. The table shows about 650,000 distinct CDR3 sequences, with less than 40% occurring only once. The length of the CDR3 is 18 residues. Losses at the gene ends were 0 bases for V and 2 bases for J; bases not matched to a gene: 8. Germline V gene sequence: CDR1 LGHNA, CDR2 YSLEER.

What was sequenced was blood. The J gene is TRBJ2-3, the V gene TRBV4-3, with 10 bases that match TRBD2. This clonotype originated in a woman older than 75 in good health. Written as DNA, the CDR3 is TGCGCCAGCAGCCAAGATTCCTGGACTAGCGGCTTCACAGATACGCAGTATTTT. Translated, it gives CASSQDSWTSGFTDTQYF.